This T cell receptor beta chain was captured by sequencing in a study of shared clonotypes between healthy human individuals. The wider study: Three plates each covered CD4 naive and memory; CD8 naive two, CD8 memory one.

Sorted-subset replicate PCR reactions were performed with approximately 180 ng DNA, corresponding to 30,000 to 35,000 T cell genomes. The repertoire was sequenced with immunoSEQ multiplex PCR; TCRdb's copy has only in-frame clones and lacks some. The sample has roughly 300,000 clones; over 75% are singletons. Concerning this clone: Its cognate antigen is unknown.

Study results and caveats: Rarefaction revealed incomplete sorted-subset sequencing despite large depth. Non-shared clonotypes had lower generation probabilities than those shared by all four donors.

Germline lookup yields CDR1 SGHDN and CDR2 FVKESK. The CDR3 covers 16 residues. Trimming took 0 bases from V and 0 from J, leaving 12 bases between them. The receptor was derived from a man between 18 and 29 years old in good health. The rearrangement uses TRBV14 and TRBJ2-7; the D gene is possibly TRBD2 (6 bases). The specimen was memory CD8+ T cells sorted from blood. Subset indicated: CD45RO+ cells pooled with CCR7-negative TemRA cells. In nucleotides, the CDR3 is TGTGCCAGCAGCCAAGACTGGGGGGAGAGCTCCTACGAGCAGTACTTC. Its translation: CASSQDWGESSYEQYF.